Listed below are T cell receptor beta chains from one sample, sequenced in a study of cytomegalovirus exposure and HLA in healthy donors. This table comes from immunoSEQ multiplex PCR, and its TCRdb copy is limited to in-frame clones, with some not included. This table holds 100,000 or so clones, 74% found once. The material sequenced was PBMCs. The receptors originated from a human donor in good health. Each CDR3 is given with its conserved first and last residue. D genes are given only for firm matches. Not every row has a clone size; where given, it reads once, few, many or a size class.

medium-sized TRBJ1-5 13 TRBV6-5 NA CASSFEGRQPQHF TGTGCCAGCAGCTTCGAGGGTAGGCAGCCCCAGCATTTT
NA TRBJ2-1 19 TRBV7-6 TRBD2 CASSLEGLAGTSSYNEQFF TGTGCCAGCAGCTTAGAGGGGCTAGCGGGGACGAGCTCCTACAATGAGCAGTTCTTC
NA TRBJ2-2 16 TRBV7-2 TRBD1 CASSTYLGTGTGELFF TGTGCCAGCAGCACCTATCTCGGGACAGGGACCGGGGAGCTGTTTTTT
few TRBJ1-2 15 TRBV6-6 NA CASSYTTNRVHGYTF TGTGCCAGCAGTTACACCACTAACAGGGTACATGGCTACACCTTC
NA TRBJ1-1 14 TRBV29-1 TRBD1 CSVTRRLGQGEAFF TGCAGCGTTACGAGACGGTTAGGACAGGGTGAAGCTTTCTTT
once TRBJ2-5 15 TRBV5-4 NA CASSLPGVLGETQYF TGTGCCAGCAGTTTACCGGGAGTCCTCGGGGAGACCCAGTACTTC
many TRBJ1-1 16 TRBV6-1 NA CASSDEFRSSNTEAFF TGTGCCAGCAGTGATGAGTTCCGGTCCTCGAACACTGAAGCTTTCTTT
NA TRBJ1-5 15 TRBV27 TRBD1 CASSEGQGWNQPQHF TGTGCCAGCAGCGAGGGACAGGGTTGGAATCAGCCCCAGCATTTT
few TRBJ1-1 14 TRBV5-4 NA CASSQRSLGTEAFF TGTGCCAGCAGCCAGAGGTCACTTGGCACTGAAGCTTTCTTT
NA TRBJ2-3 13 TRBV10-3 NA CAIRDGSTDTQYF TGTGCCATCCGTGACGGTAGCACAGATACGCAGTATTTT
NA TRBJ2-2 16 TRBV28 TRBD1 CASSSWTGMEVGELFF TGTGCCAGCAGTTCCTGGACAGGGATGGAAGTCGGGGAGCTGTTTTTT
NA TRBJ2-2 15 TRBV5-5 NA CASSLGGTKTGELFF TGTGCCAGCAGCTTGGGGGGGACAAAGACCGGGGAGCTGTTTTTT
NA TRBJ2-2 14 TRBV28 TRBD1 CATPGQGGTGELFF TGTGCCACCCCCGGACAGGGGGGCACCGGGGAGCTGTTTTTT
NA TRBJ1-5 16 TRBV4-1 NA CASSHPRGISNQPQHF TGCGCCAGCAGCCATCCAAGGGGCATTAGCAATCAGCCCCAGCATTTT
NA TRBJ2-1 11 TRBV6-6 NA CASSSRYEQFF TGTGCCAGCAGTTCCCGGTATGAGCAGTTCTTC
NA TRBJ2-3 12 TRBV4-2 NA CASSPGTDTQYF TGTGCCAGCAGTCCAGGCACAGATACGCAGTATTTT
few TRBJ1-1 11 TRBV6-1 NA CASMRDAEAFF TGTGCCAGTATGCGGGACGCTGAAGCTTTCTTT
NA TRBJ2-1 16 TRBV6-6 NA CASSYSKAGTYNEQFF TGTGCCAGCAGTTATTCCAAGGCAGGGACCTACAATGAGCAGTTCTTC
once TRBJ2-3 14 TRBV7-9 TRBD1 CASSSRTGPDTQYF TGTGCCAGCAGCTCCCGGACAGGGCCAGATACGCAGTATTTT
NA TRBJ2-5 14 TRBV4-1 NA CASSQRLGSETQYF TGCGCCAGCAGCCAAAGGCTCGGGAGCGAGACCCAGTACTTC
NA TRBJ2-3 17 TRBV4-2 TRBD1 CASSQVGTGLATDTQYF TGTGCCAGCAGCCAAGTAGGGACAGGGCTAGCCACAGATACGCAGTATTTT
NA TRBJ1-2 14 TRBV7-8 NA CASSLVAVPDGYTF TGTGCCAGCAGCTTAGTTGCGGTTCCAGACGGCTACACCTTC
NA TRBJ2-7 16 TRBV7-9 TRBD2 CASSRPTSGDSYEQYF TGTGCCAGCAGCCGACCTACTAGCGGGGACTCCTACGAGCAGTACTTC
NA TRBJ1-5 15 TRBV19 NA CASSKRGQINQPQHF TGTGCCAGTAGTAAGAGAGGCCAGATCAATCAGCCCCAGCATTTT
once TRBJ1-6 15 TRBV7-2 TRBD1 CASSTQTGAGSPLHF TGTGCCAGCAGCACACAGACAGGGGCCGGTTCACCCCTCCACTTT
few TRBJ2-3 17 TRBV2 TRBD2 CASRAGTSGRSTDTQYF TGTGCCAGCAGAGCAGGGACTAGCGGGAGGAGCACAGATACGCAGTATTTT
few TRBJ2-2 15 TRBV7-9 NA CASRARTANTGELFF TGTGCCAGCAGAGCTAGGACAGCGAACACCGGGGAGCTGTTTTTT
NA TRBJ2-1 11 TRBV7-2 NA CASSVDRRQFF TGTGCCAGCAGCGTAGACAGAAGGCAGTTCTTC
once TRBJ2-6 15 TRBV15 NA CATSSTGSGANVLTF TGTGCCACCAGCTCCACAGGATCCGGGGCCAACGTCCTGACTTTC
NA TRBJ1-1 14 TRBV9 NA CASSNGGVFTEAFF TGTGCCAGCAGCAACGGGGGGGTTTTCACTGAAGCTTTCTTT
NA TRBJ2-7 17 TRBV5-4 TRBD2 CASSLTSGGVSSYEQYF TGTGCCAGCAGCTTAACTAGCGGGGGAGTGAGCTCCTACGAGCAGTACTTC
NA TRBJ1-2 12 TRBV5-1 NA CASSLDSSGYTF TGCGCCAGCAGCTTGGACTCATCTGGCTACACCTTC
NA TRBJ1-2 15 TRBV6-5 TRBD1 CASSPGTGPGYGYTF TGTGCCAGCAGCCCCGGGACAGGGCCAGGGTATGGCTACACCTTC
NA TRBJ2-2 15 TRBV28 NA CASSLPGAGTGELFF TGTGCCAGCAGTTTACCAGGGGCGGGCACCGGGGAGCTGTTTTTT
NA TRBJ2-7 12 TRBV5-8 TRBD2 CASSLASGQQYF TGTGCCAGCAGCTTGGCTAGCGGGCAGCAGTACTTC
NA TRBJ1-2 11 TRBV30 NA CARIVQGGYTF TGTGCCCGTATAGTGCAGGGCGGCTACACCTTC
few TRBJ2-3 16 TRBV5-1 TRBD2 CASRGTSGGSTDTQYF TGCGCCAGCAGGGGGACTAGCGGGGGGAGCACAGATACGCAGTATTTT
NA TRBJ2-7 13 TRBV19 TRBD1 CATGQGSVNEQYF TGTGCCACCGGACAGGGGAGTGTGAACGAGCAGTACTTC
few TRBJ2-2 15 TRBV5-1 NA CASIESGSGTGELFF TGCGCCAGCATAGAATCCGGGAGCGGCACCGGGGAGCTGTTTTTT
NA TRBJ2-7 14 TRBV10-1 NA CASSVGGASYEQYF TGCGCCAGCAGTGTTGGCGGGGCCTCCTACGAGCAGTACTTC
NA TRBJ1-1 17 TRBV5-4 TRBD1 CASSPRGQALLNTEAFF TGTGCCAGCAGCCCGAGGGGACAGGCCCTTTTGAACACTGAAGCTTTCTTT
NA TRBJ2-2 15 TRBV4-1 TRBD1 CASSQEGQGGGELFF TGCGCCAGCAGCCAAGAGGGACAGGGGGGAGGGGAGCTGTTTTTT
few TRBJ1-5 11 TRBV19 TRBD1 CASGTGTPQHF TGTGCCAGTGGGACAGGGACGCCCCAGCATTTT
NA TRBJ1-4 15 TRBV29-1 NA CSVEIPGHFYEKLFF TGCAGCGTTGAAATTCCGGGACATTTCTATGAAAAACTGTTTTTT
NA TRBJ1-6 16 TRBV14 NA CASSQDYPGRHSPLHF TGTGCCAGCAGCCAAGACTACCCGGGGAGGCATTCACCCCTCCACTTT
NA TRBJ1-1 14 TRBV5-4 NA CASSFRAGKTEAFF TGTGCCAGCAGCTTTCGGGCGGGAAAAACTGAAGCTTTCTTT